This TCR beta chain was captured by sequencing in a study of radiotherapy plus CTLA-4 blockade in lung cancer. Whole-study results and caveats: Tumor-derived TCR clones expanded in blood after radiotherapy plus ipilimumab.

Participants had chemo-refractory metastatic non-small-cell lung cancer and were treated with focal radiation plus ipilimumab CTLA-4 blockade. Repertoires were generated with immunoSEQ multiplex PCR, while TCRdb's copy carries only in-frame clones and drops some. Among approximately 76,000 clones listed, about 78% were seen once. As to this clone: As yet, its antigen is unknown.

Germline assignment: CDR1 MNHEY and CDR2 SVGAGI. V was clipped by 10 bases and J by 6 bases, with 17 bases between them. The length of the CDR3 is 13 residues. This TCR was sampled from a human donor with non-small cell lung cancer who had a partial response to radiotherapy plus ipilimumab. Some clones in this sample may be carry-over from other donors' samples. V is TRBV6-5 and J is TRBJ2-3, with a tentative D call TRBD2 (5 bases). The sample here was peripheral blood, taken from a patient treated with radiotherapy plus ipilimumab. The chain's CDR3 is CATEAAGRDTQYF. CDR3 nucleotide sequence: TGTGCCACCGAAGCCGCGGGTAGGGATACGCAGTATTTT.